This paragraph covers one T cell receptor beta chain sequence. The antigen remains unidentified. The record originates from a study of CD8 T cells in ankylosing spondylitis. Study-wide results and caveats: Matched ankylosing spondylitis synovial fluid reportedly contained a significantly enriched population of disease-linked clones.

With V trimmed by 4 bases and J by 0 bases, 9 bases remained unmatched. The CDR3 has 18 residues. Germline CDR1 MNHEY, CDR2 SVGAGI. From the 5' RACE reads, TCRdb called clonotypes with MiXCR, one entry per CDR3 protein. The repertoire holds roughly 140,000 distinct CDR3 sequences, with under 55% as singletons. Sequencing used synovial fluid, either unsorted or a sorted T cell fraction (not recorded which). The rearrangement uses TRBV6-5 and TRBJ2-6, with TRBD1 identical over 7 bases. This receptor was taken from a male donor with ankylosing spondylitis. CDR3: CASSFRDRGFSGANVLTF. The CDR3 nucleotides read TGTGCCAGCAGTTTCCGGGACAGAGGATTCTCTGGGGCCAACGTCCTGACTTTC.